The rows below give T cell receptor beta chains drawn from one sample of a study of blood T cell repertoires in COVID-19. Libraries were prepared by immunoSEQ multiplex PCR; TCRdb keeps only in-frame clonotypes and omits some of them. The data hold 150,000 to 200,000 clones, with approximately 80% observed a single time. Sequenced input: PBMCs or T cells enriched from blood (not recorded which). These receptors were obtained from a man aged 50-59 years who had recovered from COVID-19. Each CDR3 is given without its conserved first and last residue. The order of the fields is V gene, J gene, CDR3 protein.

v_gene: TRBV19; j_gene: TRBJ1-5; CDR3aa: ASSTPSRGDNQPQH
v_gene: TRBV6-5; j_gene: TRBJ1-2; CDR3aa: ASSYSPKGFGGGYT
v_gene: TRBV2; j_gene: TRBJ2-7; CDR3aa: ASSSDRGRLEQY
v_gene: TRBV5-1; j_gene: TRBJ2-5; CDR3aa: ASSPDRVETQY
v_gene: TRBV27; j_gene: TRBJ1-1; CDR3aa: ASSLGGWDTEAF
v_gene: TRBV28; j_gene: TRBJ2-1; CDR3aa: ASSKLTGGLYNEQF
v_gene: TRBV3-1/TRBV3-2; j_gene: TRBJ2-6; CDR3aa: ASSPLSSGSGANVLT
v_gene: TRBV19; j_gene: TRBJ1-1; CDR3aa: ASSARGTEAF
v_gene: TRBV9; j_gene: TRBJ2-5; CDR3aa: ASSIKGGGGETQY
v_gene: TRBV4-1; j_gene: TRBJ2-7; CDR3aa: ASSLRGTSGSYEQY
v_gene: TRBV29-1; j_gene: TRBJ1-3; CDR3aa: SVEEGGNTIY
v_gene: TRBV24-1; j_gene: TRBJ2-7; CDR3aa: ATSAGYEQY
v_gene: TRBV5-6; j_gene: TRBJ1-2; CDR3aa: ASSPGTGGWNGYT
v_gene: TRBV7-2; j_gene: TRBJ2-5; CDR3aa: ASSLLGGAGQETQY
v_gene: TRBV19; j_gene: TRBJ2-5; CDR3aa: ASGNRGGETQY
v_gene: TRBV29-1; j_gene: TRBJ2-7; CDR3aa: SVYGQGDYEQY
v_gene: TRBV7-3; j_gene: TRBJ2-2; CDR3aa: ASSLNSADTGELF
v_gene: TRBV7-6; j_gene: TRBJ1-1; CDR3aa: ASSLATGGVLNTEAF
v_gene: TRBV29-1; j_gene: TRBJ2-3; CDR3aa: SGTTSFSTDTQY
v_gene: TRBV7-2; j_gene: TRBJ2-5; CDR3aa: ASSLTSGVQETQY
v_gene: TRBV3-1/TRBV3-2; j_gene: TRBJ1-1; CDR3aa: ASSYRGPGHTEAF
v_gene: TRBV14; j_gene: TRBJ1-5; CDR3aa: ASSKSRNQPQH
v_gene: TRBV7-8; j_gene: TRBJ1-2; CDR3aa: ASSLRQRDGYT
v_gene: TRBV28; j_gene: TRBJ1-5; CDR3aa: ASSLIGGAQH
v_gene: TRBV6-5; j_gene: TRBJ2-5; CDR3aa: ASSKGLPAETQY
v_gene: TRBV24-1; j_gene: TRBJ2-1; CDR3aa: ATSDPGTSTPNEQF
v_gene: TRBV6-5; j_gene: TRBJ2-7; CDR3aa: ASSLGQLYEQY
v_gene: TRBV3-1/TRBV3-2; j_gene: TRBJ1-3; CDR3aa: ASSQRRSSGNTIY
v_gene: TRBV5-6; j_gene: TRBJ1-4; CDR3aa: ASSFRDRGRF
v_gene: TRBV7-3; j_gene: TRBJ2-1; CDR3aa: ASSLIGLAGGPVNEQF
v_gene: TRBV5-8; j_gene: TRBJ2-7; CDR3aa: ASSWGGTAEFTYEQY
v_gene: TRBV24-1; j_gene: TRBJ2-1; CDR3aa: ATSDEDGDSNEQF
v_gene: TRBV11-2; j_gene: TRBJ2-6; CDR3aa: ASSLDAGPWTSRANVLT
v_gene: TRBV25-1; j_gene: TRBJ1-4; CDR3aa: ASSGGHRASEKLF
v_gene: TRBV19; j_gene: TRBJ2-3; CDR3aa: ASRGLQDTQY
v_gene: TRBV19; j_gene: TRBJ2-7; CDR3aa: ASSTSLGAEQY
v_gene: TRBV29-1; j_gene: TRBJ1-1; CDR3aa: SVSKGLSTEAF
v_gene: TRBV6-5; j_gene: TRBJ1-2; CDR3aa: ASSYRDRDLGYT
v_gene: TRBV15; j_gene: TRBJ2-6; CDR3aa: ATSRDTDFGANVLT
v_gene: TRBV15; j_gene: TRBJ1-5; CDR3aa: ATSSYGGEDSNQPQH
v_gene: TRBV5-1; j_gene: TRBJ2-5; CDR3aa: ASSQGLGETQY
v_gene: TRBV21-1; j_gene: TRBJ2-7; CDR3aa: ASSKVDRPGTSYEQY
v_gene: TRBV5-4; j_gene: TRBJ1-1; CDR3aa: ASSLAGGGQTEAF
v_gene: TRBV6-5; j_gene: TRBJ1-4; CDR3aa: ASRGQDREFEKLF
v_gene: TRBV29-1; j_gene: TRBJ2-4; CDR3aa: SVEGGLKTTNIQY
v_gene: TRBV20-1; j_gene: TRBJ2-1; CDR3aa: SASPESGDYNEQF
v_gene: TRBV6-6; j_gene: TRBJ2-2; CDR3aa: ATSLDTGAGELF
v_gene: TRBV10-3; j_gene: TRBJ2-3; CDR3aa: AIRTGTSPTDTQY
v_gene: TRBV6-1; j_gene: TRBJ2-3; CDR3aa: ASSEFSGGDSTDTQY
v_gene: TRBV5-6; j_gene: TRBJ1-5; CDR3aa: ASSLGAGMGNQPQH
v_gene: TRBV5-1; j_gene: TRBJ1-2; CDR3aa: ASSRGNVYT
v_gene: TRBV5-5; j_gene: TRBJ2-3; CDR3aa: ASSLFPGVTDTQY
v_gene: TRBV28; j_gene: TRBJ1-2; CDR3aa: ASSPSDRPIYGYT
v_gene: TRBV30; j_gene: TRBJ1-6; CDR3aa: AWSVGQSNSPLH